The table lists the clone carrying this T cell receptor (beta chain) with a few counts. Its target is not known. This entry belongs to a study of beta chain features in type 1 diabetes. Reverse transcription of all isolated RNA meant that expressed TCRB transcripts were sequenced. The data were produced by immunoSEQ multiplex PCR, yet TCRdb's version contains in-frame clones alone and is incomplete. The sample shows hundreds of thousands of clones, roughly 15% of them seen only once. Study results and limitations: VDJ junctions sequenced from type 1 diabetes patients showed fewer insertions and more deletions.

Per germline, CDR1 MNHEY and CDR2 SMNVEV (reference sequence). This CDR3 region has 13 residues. Trimming shortened V by 3 bases and J by 9 bases, and 12 bases separated the two germline ends. The V gene is TRBV27, the J gene TRBJ2-1, with D possibly being TRBD2 (5 bases). Sequenced: naive CD4+ T cells from blood. The TCR comes from a man between 18 and 35 years old in good health. The DNA of the CDR3 is TGTGCCAGCAGTTTCGGTAGTCGGGGTGAGCAGTTCTTC. Translating it yields CASSFGSRGEQFF.